This entry lists 21 T cell receptor beta chains sequenced from one sample in a study of shared clonotypes between healthy human individuals. Sequencing was performed with immunoSEQ multiplex PCR; in TCRdb, only in-frame clones are kept and a portion is missing. The table has about 490,000 clones, 60% to 85% seen once. The specimen sequenced was PBMCs. Receptors originate from a woman in her thirties or forties in good health. Some clones in this sample may be carry-over from other donors' samples.

This clone was counted once. One end of the junction fails to match germline, which may point to a read error. The chain couples TRBV5-6 to TRBJ1-1, with 8 bases that match TRBD1. The CDR3 contains 15 residues. From germline, CDR1 is SGHDT and CDR2 YYEEEE. CDR3 sequence: CASCLDQGAFTEAFF. The CDR3 DNA is TGTGCCAGCTGCTTGGATCAGGGGGCATTCACTGAAGCTTTCTTT.

Points on this clone: In the same sample, other DNA sequences code for this CDR3. The chain links TRBV7-9 to TRBJ2-5; 8 nucleotides agree with TRBD2. Trimming removed 5 bases from V and 4 bases from J; junction bases left unmatched: 0. From germline, CDR1 is SEHNR and CDR2 FQNEAQ (reference sequence). This CDR3 comprises 12 residues. CDR3 DNA sequence: TGTGCCAGCAGCCGGGGGGGAGAGACCCAGTACTTC. It codes for CASSRGGETQYF.

The chain is built from TRBV30 and TRBJ2-5; 7 bases map to TRBD1. The J call may not be correct, given that the DNA end is closer to TRBJ2-7. This CDR3 region has 14 residues. Germline V lookup: CDR1 GTSNPN, CDR2 SVGIG (reference sequence). CDR3 loop: CAWTLGDSADEQYF. The CDR3 nucleotides read TGTGCCTGGACCTTAGGGGACAGCGCCGACGAGCAGTACTTC.

This clone was detected only once. The chain employs TRBV28 and TRBJ2-1; 10 nucleotides agree with TRBD2. CDR1 and CDR2 from the germline V gene are MDHEN and SYDVKM. The J segment lost 9 bases and the V segment lost 2 bases, leaving 4 bases of the junction unmatched. CDR3 length: 14 residues. The DNA of the CDR3 is TGTGCCAGCAGTTTACTTAAGCGGGAGGGTGAGCAGTTCTTC. Translated, it gives CASSLLKREGEQFF.

Regarding this clone: One end of the junction is discordant with germline, which a read error may explain. The J gene is TRBJ2-3, the V gene TRBV5-4; TRBD1 is a possible D gene (6 bases). Germline lookup yields CDR1 SGHNT and CDR2 YYREEE (reference sequence). This CDR3 has 15 residues. The CDR3 DNA follows: TGTGCCAGCAGCTTGTTCAGGGGACCCACAGGTACGCAGTATTTT. Its protein product is CASSLFRGPTGTQYF.

The V and J genes are TRBV5-1 and TRBJ1-1, with 9 bases identical to TRBD1. The V and J ends lost 4 bases and 7 bases, in that order; junction bases with no gene match: 11. The CDR3 consists of 15 residues. The germline V gene encodes CDR1 SGHRS and CDR2 YFSETQ. The CDR3 nucleotides are TGCGCCAGCAGCCCCGGGACAGGGAGGACCCATGAAGCTTTCTTT. Its translation: CASSPGTGRTHEAFF.

The chain recombines TRBV7-2 with TRBJ2-3; the match to TRBD2 covers 10 bases. CDR3 size: 16 residues. Losses at the gene ends were 1 base for V and 5 bases for J; bases not matched to a gene: 6. Germline V lookup: CDR1 SGHTA, CDR2 FQGNSA. CDR3 DNA: TGTGCCAGCAGCTTAGAACTAGCGGGATTCAGAGATACGCAGTATTTT. It encodes CASSLELAGFRDTQYF.

The chain joins TRBV5-1 to TRBJ2-2; 9 bases agree with TRBD2. Germline CDR1 and CDR2: SGHRS and YFSETQ. V was clipped by 4 bases and J by 4 bases; unmatched bases: 8. The CDR3 has 16 residues. The CDR3 DNA sequence: TGCGCCAGCAGCGTCTCTAGCGGGATTCCCACCGGGGAGCTGTTTTTT. It is translated as CASSVSSGIPTGELFF.

This sequence joins TRBV6-1 and TRBJ2-7; 9 nucleotides match TRBD1. Germline CDR1 reads MNHNS; CDR2 reads SASEGT. J lost 5 bases, V lost 7 bases, and 9 bases had no gene match. CDR3 length equals 14 residues. The CDR3 reads CASNPRTGANEQYF. Written as DNA, the CDR3 is TGTGCCAGCAATCCCCGGACAGGGGCGAACGAGCAGTACTTC.

The chain recombines TRBV28 with TRBJ2-2, with 7 bases that match TRBD1. The CDR3 totals 17 residues. In germline, CDR1 is MDHEN, CDR2 SYDVKM. The ends lost 3 bases at V and 5 bases at J; junction bases unmatched: 12. The CDR3 DNA reads TGTGCCAGCAGTTTTCGGTTAGGCTTACAGGGGACCGGGGAGCTGTTTTTT. This sequence encodes CASSFRLGLQGTGELFF.

On this clone: The same CDR3 can be traced to other DNA sequences in this sample. The chain uses TRBV11-2 and TRBJ2-7, with 8 bases fitting TRBD2. The J segment lost 0 bases and the V segment lost 1 base, leaving 11 bases of the junction unmatched. There are 18 residues in the CDR3. Germline V CDR1 and CDR2: SGHAT, FQNNGV. In DNA, the CDR3 is TGTGCCAGCAGCTTAGCTACACTAGCGGCTATACCCTCCTACGAGCAGTACTTC. Translated: CASSLATLAAIPSYEQYF.

The chain couples TRBV4-1 to TRBJ2-3, with D unresolved. V lost 4 bases and J lost 8, with 10 bases in between. The CDR3 spans 12 residues. The V gene's germline CDR1 is MGHRA and CDR2 YSYEKL. Written as DNA, the CDR3 is TGCGCCAGCAGCCCGAACCTGGGTACGCAGTATTTT. Its translation: CASSPNLGTQYF.

The J gene is TRBJ1-1, the V gene TRBV19; the D is unclear. V was shortened by 5 bases and J by 2 bases, with 12 bases between the two germline ends. The germline CDR1 and CDR2 sequences are LNHDA and SQIVND (reference sequence). The CDR3 loop spans 14 amino acids. CDR3 loop: CASSRVSRNTEAFF. The CDR3 bases are TGTGCCAGTAGTCGGGTCAGTAGAAACACTGAAGCTTTCTTT.

This clone was seen only a few times. The chain is built from TRBV28 and TRBJ2-4, with a tentative D call TRBD1 (5 bases). V lost 6 bases and J lost 3, with 12 bases in between. The CDR3 contains 14 residues. Germline V gene lookup returns CDR1 MDHEN and CDR2 SYDVKM. The CDR3 DNA follows: TGTGCCAGCAGCTGGTGTAGGGGCAAAAACATTCAGTACTTC. Translated: CASSWCRGKNIQYF.

The rearrangement joins TRBV2 to TRBJ2-7; a possible D gene is TRBD1 (6 bases). This CDR3 is built from 14 residues. CDR1 is SNHLY, CDR2 FYNNEI, per germline. Trimming cost V 4 bases and J 3 bases, with 13 bases left between them. The CDR3 spells CASSVQGKGYEQYF. As DNA, the CDR3 is TGTGCCAGCAGTGTTCAGGGGAAGGGCTACGAGCAGTACTTC.

This clone came up many times. The V gene is TRBV27, the J gene TRBJ2-7; TRBD1 matches 12 bases. Trimming at V came to 4 bases and at J to 4 bases, leaving 5 bases not matched to a gene. Germline-derived CDR1 and CDR2 are MNHEY and SMNVEV (reference sequence). The CDR3 runs 15 residues. CDR3 in amino acids: CASSSPGQGAYEQYF. The DNA for the CDR3 is TGTGCCAGCAGTTCCCCGGGACAGGGGGCATACGAGCAGTACTTC.

This clone was picked up one time. The rearrangement links TRBV19 to TRBJ2-3; weak D call: TRBD1 (6 bases). The germline CDR1 and CDR2 sequences are LNHDA and SQIVND (reference sequence). V gave up 4 bases and J gave up 4 bases, with 12 bases separating them. There are 14 residues in the CDR3. The CDR3 region has the DNA TGTGCCAGTAGTACTCACGACAGGCCAGATACGCAGTATTTT. It encodes CASSTHDRPDTQYF.

The genes are TRBV10-3 and TRBJ2-3; D gene ambiguous. Trimming removed 6 bases from V and 5 bases from J, with 9 bases in between. Germline CDR1 reads ENHRY; CDR2 reads SYGVKD. CDR3 length: 12 residues. CDR3 sequence: CAIRADRDTQYF. Written as DNA, the CDR3 is TGTGCCATCAGGGCGGACCGAGATACGCAGTATTTT.

This chain joins TRBV2 and TRBJ2-2; D not resolved. The CDR3 totals 16 residues. Per germline, CDR1 SNHLY and CDR2 FYNNEI. V was shortened by 4 bases and J by 1 base, with 13 bases between the two germline ends. CDR3 DNA sequence: TGTGCCAGCAGTGTAGACAACACACTGAACACCGGGGAGCTGTTTTTT. Amino acids: CASSVDNTLNTGELFF.

This clone was observed a few times. This chain joins TRBV27 and TRBJ2-7; D not resolved. The CDR3 runs 13 residues. Trimming took 4 bases from V and 6 from J, leaving 13 bases between them. The germline V gene has CDR1 MNHEY and CDR2 SMNVEV (reference sequence). The chain's CDR3 is CASSSIVQTEQYF. The CDR3 region has the DNA TGTGCCAGCAGTTCCATAGTCCAGACCGAGCAGTACTTC.

As to this clone: This same CDR3 is encoded by further DNA sequences in the sample. The genes are TRBV9 and TRBJ2-3; D is possibly TRBD2 (5 bases). Trimming took 0 bases from V and 1 from J, leaving 12 bases between them. This CDR3 is 16 amino acids long. Germline V gene data show CDR1 as SGDLS and CDR2 as YYNGEE. CDR3 nucleotides: TGTGCCAGCAGCGTAGCGGCAGGAGGAGGCACAGATACGCAGTATTTT. This encodes CASSVAAGGGTDTQYF.